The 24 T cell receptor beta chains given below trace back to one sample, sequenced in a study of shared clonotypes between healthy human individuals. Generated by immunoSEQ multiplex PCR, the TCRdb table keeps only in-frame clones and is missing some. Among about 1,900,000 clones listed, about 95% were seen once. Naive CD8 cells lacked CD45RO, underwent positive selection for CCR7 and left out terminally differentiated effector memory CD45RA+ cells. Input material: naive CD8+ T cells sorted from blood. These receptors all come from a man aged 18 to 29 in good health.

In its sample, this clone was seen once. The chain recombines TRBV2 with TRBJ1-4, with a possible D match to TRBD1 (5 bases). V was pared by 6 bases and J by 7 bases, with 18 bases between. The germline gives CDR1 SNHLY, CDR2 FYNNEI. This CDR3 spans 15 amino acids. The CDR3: CASRRYGGDGEKLFF. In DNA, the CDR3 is TGTGCCAGCAGAAGATACGGGGGGGACGGTGAAAAACTGTTTTTT.

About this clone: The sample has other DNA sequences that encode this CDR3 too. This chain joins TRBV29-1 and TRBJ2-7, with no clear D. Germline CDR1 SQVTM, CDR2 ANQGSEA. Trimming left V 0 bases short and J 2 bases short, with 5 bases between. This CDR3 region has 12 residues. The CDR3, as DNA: TGCAGCGTTGAAGATGGGGCCTACGAGCAGTACTTC. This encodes CSVEDGAYEQYF.

This chain's CDR3 is CASSLLWGAASPLHF. The DNA of the CDR3 is TGTGCCAGCAGCTTATTATGGGGGGCTGCGTCACCCCTCCACTTT. The chain combines TRBV7-8 with TRBJ1-6, with a weak D call TRBD1 (6 bases). The V end was cut by 2 bases, the J end by 10 bases, with 15 bases between. From germline, CDR1 is SGHVS and CDR2 FQNEAQ. The CDR3 is 15 amino acids. Full variable domain (missing parts from reference TRBV7-8 and TRBJ1-6): GAGVSQSPRYKVAKRGQDVALRCDPISGHVSLFWYQQALGQGPEFLTYFQNEAQLDKSGLPSDRFFAERPEGSVSTLKIQRTQQEDSAVYLCASSLLWGAASPLHFGNGTRLTVT.

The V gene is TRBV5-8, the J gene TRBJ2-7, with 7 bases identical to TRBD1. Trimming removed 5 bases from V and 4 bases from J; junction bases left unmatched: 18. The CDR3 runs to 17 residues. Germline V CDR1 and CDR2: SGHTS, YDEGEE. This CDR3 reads CASSLSRDSTDSYEQYF. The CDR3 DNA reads TGTGCCAGCAGTCTATCCCGGGACAGTACCGATTCTTACGAGCAGTACTTC.

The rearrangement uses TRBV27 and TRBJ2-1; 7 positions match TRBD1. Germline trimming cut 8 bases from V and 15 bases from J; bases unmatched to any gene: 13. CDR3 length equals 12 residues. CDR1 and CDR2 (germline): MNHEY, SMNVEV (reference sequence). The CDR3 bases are TGTGCCAGCTCGTGGGGTGACAGGGCTCTGTTCTTC. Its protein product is CASSWGDRALFF.

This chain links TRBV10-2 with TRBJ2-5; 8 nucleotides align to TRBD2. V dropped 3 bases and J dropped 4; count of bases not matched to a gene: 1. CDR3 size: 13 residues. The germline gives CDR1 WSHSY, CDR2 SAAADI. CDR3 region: CASSDGLAETQYF. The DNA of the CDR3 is TGCGCCAGCAGTGACGGACTAGCAGAGACCCAGTACTTC.

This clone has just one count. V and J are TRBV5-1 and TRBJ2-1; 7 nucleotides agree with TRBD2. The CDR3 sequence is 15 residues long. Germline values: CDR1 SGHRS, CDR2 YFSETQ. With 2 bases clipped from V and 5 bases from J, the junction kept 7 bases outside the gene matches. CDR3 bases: TGCGCCAGCAGCTTAAGACTAGCTGGAGACAATGAGCAGTTCTTC. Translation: CASSLRLAGDNEQFF.

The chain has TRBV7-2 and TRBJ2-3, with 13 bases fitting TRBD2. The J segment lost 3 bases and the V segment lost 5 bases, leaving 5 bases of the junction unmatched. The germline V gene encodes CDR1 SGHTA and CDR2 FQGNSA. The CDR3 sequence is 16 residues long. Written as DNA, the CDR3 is TGTGCCAGCAGCGACGGACTAGCGGGAGAGACAGATACGCAGTATTTT. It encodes CASSDGLAGETDTQYF.

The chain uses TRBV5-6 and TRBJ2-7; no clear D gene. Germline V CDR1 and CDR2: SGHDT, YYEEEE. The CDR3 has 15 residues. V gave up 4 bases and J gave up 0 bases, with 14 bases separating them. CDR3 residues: CASSPDWGSSYEQYF. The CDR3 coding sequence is TGTGCCAGCAGCCCCGATTGGGGAAGCTCCTACGAGCAGTACTTC.

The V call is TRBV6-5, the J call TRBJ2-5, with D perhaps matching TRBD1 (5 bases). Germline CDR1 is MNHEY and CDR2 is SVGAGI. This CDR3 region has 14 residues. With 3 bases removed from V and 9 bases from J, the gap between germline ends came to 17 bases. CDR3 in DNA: TGTGCCAGCAGTTATGGGGCCCTCGGTTCTCCCCAGTACTTC. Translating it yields CASSYGALGSPQYF.

The chain's CDR3 is CATSRDRGSTKNIQYF. CDR3 nucleotides: TGTGCCACCAGCAGAGATAGGGGTTCAACCAAAAACATTCAGTACTTC. V and J are TRBV15 and TRBJ2-4; TRBD1 might be the D (5 bases). This CDR3 contains 16 residues. The germline gives CDR1 LNHNV, CDR2 YYDKDF (reference sequence). V gave up 0 bases and J gave up 2 bases, with 11 bases separating them.

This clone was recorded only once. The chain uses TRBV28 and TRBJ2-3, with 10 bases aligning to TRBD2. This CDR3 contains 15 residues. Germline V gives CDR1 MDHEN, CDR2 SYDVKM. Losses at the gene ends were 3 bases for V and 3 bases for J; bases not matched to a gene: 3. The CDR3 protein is CASSLILAGTDTQYF. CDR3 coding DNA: TGTGCCAGCAGTTTGATACTAGCGGGGACAGATACGCAGTATTTT.

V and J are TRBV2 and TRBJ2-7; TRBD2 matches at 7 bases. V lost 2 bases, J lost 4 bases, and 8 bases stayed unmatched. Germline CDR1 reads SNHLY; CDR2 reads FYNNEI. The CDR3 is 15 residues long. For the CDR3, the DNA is TGTGCCAGCAGTGAATCGGGAGGCCCTCCTTACGAGCAGTACTTC. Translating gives CASSESGGPPYEQYF.

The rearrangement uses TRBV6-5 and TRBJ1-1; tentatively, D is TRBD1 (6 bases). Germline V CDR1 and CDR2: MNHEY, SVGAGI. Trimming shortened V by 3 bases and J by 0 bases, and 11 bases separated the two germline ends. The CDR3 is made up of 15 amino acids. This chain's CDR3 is CASSYGQLMNTEAFF. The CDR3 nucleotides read TGTGCCAGCAGTTATGGACAGTTAATGAACACTGAAGCTTTCTTT.

CDR3 region: CASSRTSGGANEQFF. CDR3 sequence (DNA): TGCGCCAGCAGCCGAACTAGCGGGGGGGCAAATGAGCAGTTCTTC. The chain employs TRBV4-1 and TRBJ2-1; 13 bases are a match to TRBD2. This CDR3 is 15 amino acids long. With V trimmed by 4 bases and J by 7 bases, 4 bases remained unmatched. In germline, CDR1 is MGHRA, CDR2 YSYEKL.

DNA of the CDR3: TGTGCCAGCAGTTCCCAAAGGGAAGGAGGGTGGGAGCAGTACTTC. Its translation is CASSSQREGGWEQYF. The rearrangement joins TRBV28 to TRBJ2-7; weak D call: TRBD2 (6 bases). The ends were cut back, 4 bases at V and 7 bases at J, with 20 bases in the middle. CDR3 size: 15 residues. Looked up from germline, CDR1 is MDHEN and CDR2 is SYDVKM.

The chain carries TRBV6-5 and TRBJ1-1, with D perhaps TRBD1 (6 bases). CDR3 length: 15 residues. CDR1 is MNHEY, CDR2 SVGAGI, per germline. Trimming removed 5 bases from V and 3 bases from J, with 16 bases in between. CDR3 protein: CASSGPWGADTEAFF. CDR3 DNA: TGTGCCAGCAGTGGCCCTTGGGGGGCGGACACTGAAGCTTTCTTT.

The CDR3 region is CASSPSQGAWNTEAFF. The CDR3 DNA is TGTGCCAGCAGTCCGTCTCAGGGGGCCTGGAACACTGAAGCTTTCTTT. The chain is built from TRBV27 and TRBJ1-1; 8 bases align to TRBD1. The CDR3 totals 16 residues. The germline V gene encodes CDR1 MNHEY and CDR2 SMNVEV (reference sequence). Trimming cost V 5 bases and J 1 base; bases outside gene matches: 9.

This CDR3 reads CASRQEYTDTQYF. CDR3 bases: TGTGCCAGTAGACAGGAGTATACAGATACGCAGTATTTT. J is TRBJ2-3 and V is TRBV7-9; TRBD1 might be the D (6 bases). The CDR3 length is 13 residues. V was clipped by 9 bases and J by 3 bases, with 13 bases between them. Germline V CDR1 and CDR2: SEHNR, FQNEAQ (reference sequence).

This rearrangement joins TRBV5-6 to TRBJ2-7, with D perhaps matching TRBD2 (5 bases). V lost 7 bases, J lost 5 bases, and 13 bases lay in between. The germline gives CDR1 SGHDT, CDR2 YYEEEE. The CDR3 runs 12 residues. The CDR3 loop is CASLTAGNEQYF. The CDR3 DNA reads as TGTGCCAGCCTAACTGCCGGGAACGAGCAGTACTTC.

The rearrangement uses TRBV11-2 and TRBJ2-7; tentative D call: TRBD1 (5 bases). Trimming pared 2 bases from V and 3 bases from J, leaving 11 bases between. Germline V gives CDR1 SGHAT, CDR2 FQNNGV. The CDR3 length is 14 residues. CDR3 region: CASSLQGMVYEQYF. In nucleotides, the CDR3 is TGTGCCAGCAGCTTACAGGGTATGGTCTACGAGCAGTACTTC.

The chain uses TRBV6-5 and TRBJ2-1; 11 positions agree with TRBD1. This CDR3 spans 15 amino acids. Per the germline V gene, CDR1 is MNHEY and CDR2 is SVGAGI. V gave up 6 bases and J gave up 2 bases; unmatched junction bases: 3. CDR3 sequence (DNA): TGTGCCAGCAGATCGGGACAGGGGGCCTACAATGAGCAGTTCTTC. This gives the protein CASRSGQGAYNEQFF.

The CDR3 nucleotides are TGTGCCTGGAGCCCGCGGAGGGTCGTCAAAAACATTCAGTACTTC. It is translated as CAWSPRRVVKNIQYF. The chain recombines TRBV30 with TRBJ2-4; the D gene is possibly TRBD2 (6 bases). Deletions cut 3 bases from V and 3 bases from J, with 15 bases between. This CDR3 comprises 15 residues. Germline loops: CDR1 GTSNPN, CDR2 SVGIG (reference sequence).

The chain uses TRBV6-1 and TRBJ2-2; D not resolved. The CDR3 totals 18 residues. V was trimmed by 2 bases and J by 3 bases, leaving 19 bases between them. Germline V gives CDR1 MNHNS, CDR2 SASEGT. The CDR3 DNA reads TGTGCCAGCAGTGAAACGGTCGGCACCCCTCCAGACACCGGGGAGCTGTTTTTT. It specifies CASSETVGTPPDTGELFF.